These 25 T cell receptor beta chains were sequenced from one sample in a study of T cells in Graves' hyperthyroidism and ophthalmopathy. Amplification of TCR beta CDR3 regions used RNA as the template. A set of HTBI primers served as the primers for a first-round RT-PCR of the TCR CDR3. TCRdb reprocessed the multiplex PCR reads via MiXCR and lists one record per CDR3 protein. The sample shows around 350,000 distinct CDR3 sequences, approximately 19% of them seen only once. Specimen: blood. Every receptor here comes from a woman younger than 35 with Graves' hyperthyroidism.

This clonotype was detected only a few times. This may arise from a read error, as a much more abundant clone is one base away. Here the CDR3 omits its conserved ending phenylalanine or tryptophan, so a read error is the likely source. The chain links TRBV11-1 to TRBJ2-2; either TRBD1 or TRBD2 may supply D (6 bases each). With 5 bases removed from V and 3 bases from J, the gap between germline ends came to 16 bases. This CDR3 is 16 amino acids long. The germline CDR1 and CDR2 sequences are SGHAT and FQDESV (reference sequence). CDR3 protein: CASSLLVGGHTGELFL. CDR3 bases: TGTGCCAGCAGCCTCCTGGTTGGGGGGCACACCGGGGAGCTGTTTTTG.

This clonotype has at least ten counts. The rearrangement joins TRBV5-1 to TRBJ2-2; a possible D gene is TRBD2 (6 bases). The V gene's germline CDR1 is SGHRS and CDR2 YFSETQ. The V end was cut by 0 bases, the J end by 4 bases, with 10 bases between. The CDR3 extends over 15 amino acids. CDR3 nucleotides: TGCGCCAGCAGCTTGGATCTGGGAGGCACCGGGGAGCTGTTTTTT. Translating it yields CASSLDLGGTGELFF.

The V gene is TRBV11-2, the J gene TRBJ1-5; the D is unclear. The CDR3 has 15 residues. Germline assignment: CDR1 SGHAT and CDR2 FQNNGV. V lost 1 base, J lost 6 bases, and 13 bases lay in between. The CDR3 DNA reads TGTGCCAGCAGCTTAGCTCGGGGTGCAAGTCAGCCCCAGCATTTT. Its translation is CASSLARGASQPQHF.

This clonotype was seen at least ten times. V is TRBV6-1 and J is TRBJ1-3, with unresolved D. The CDR3 totals 15 residues. With 6 bases removed from V and 4 bases from J, the gap between germline ends came to 16 bases. Germline V lookup: CDR1 MNHNS, CDR2 SASEGT. For the CDR3, the DNA is TGTGCCAGCAGCGCCCGCGCCGAGTTCGGAAACACCATATATTTT. Encoded protein: CASSARAEFGNTIYF.

The table lists this clonotype with many counts. V and J are TRBV12-3 or TRBV12-4 and TRBJ1-5; D perhaps matches TRBD1 (6 bases). The CDR3 is made up of 14 amino acids. The ends were cut back, 8 bases at V and 6 bases at J, with 17 bases in the middle. The CDR3: CASLQGQLSQPQHF. In DNA form, the CDR3 reads TGTGCCAGCCTCCAGGGGCAGCTTTCTCAGCCCCAGCATTTT.

Details on this clonotype: This sequence may be a read error, since a much larger clone differs from it by one base. The rearrangement uses TRBV4-1 and TRBJ2-5; D perhaps matches TRBD2 (6 bases). This CDR3 comprises 13 residues. CDR1 is MGHRA and CDR2 is YSYEKL in the germline V gene. As DNA, the CDR3 is TGCGCCAGCAGCCAAGACAGCCGGGGGACCAAGTACTTC. This gives the protein CASSQDSRGTKYF.

This clonotype was seen ten or more times. CDR3 amino acids: CASSPRSLGTEAFF. Here the CDR3 DNA reads TGTGCCAGCTCACCACGCTCGCTGGGGACTGAAGCTTTCTTT. This chain links TRBV18 with TRBJ1-1; D is ambiguous. The CDR3 spans 14 residues. Germline V gives CDR1 KGHSH, CDR2 LQKENI. V shed 1 base and J shed 5 bases, with 11 bases lying between them.

This chain uses TRBV6-2 or TRBV6-3 with TRBJ1-2; maybe TRBD1 (5 bases). Between the trimmed V and J ends, which lost 6 bases and 0 bases, there was a span of 23 bases. Germline CDR1 reads MNHEY; CDR2 reads SVGEGT. This CDR3 comprises 18 residues. CDR3 coding DNA: TGTGCCAGCAGACCAACCGGGGCAAGGCCAATTTCTAACTATGGCTACACCTTC. Protein product: CASRPTGARPISNYGYTF.

There are many counts of this clonotype. One end of the junction does not line up with germline, which may come from a read error. CDR3: CASSESREGTGANVLTF. The CDR3 region has the DNA TGCGCCAGCAGTGAGAGTAGGGAAGGTACTGGGGCCAACGTCCTGACTTTC. This rearrangement joins TRBV2 to TRBJ2-6; D is unresolved. This CDR3 has 17 amino acids. Germline CDR1 SNHLY, CDR2 FYNNEI.

This clonotype was recorded at least ten times. The CDR3 DNA is TGTGCCAGCAGCCGGAAGGGGGACGGCAGGAGGGAGACCCAGTACTTC. It encodes CASSRKGDGRRETQYF. The chain links TRBV5-8 to TRBJ2-5, with D perhaps matching TRBD1 (6 bases). Deletions cut 4 bases from V and 5 bases from J, with 21 bases between. Germline loops: CDR1 SGHTS, CDR2 YDEGEE. The CDR3 sequence is 16 residues long.

This clonotype was counted only a few times. J is TRBJ1-3 and V is TRBV9; D not resolved. The length of the CDR3 is 15 residues. Germline CDR1 SGDLS, CDR2 YYNGEE. V was pared by 4 bases and J by 0 bases, with 11 bases between. The CDR3 DNA sequence: TGTGCCAGCAGCCCCTACTTAGGCTCTGGAAACACCATATATTTT. It codes for CASSPYLGSGNTIYF.

This clonotype was counted many times. This chain uses TRBV7-2 with TRBJ2-2; D gene unclear. Trimming shortened V by 2 bases and J by 1 base, and 5 bases separated the two germline ends. Germline assignment: CDR1 SGHTA and CDR2 FQGNSA. The CDR3 has 14 amino acids. The DNA of the CDR3 is TGTGCCAGCAGCTTAACGGGGAACACCGGGGAGCTGTTTTTT. Encoded protein: CASSLTGNTGELFF.

Turning to this clonotype: A much more abundant neighbour one base away suggests this may be a read error. V usage is TRBV11-2 and J usage is TRBJ1-1; D unresolved. The CDR3 length is 12 residues. Looked up from germline, CDR1 is SGHAT and CDR2 is FQNNGV. The CDR3 sequence: CASSAHRNESFF. The CDR3 DNA is TGTGCCAGCAGCGCCCACAGAAATGAATCTTTCTTT. Based on the CDR3 plus reference TRBV11-2 and TRBJ1-1, the full variable domain is EAGVAQSPRYKIIEKRQSVAFWCNPISGHATLYWYQQILGQGPKLLIQFQNNGVVDDSQLPKDRFSAERLKGVDSTLKIQPAKLEDSAVYLCASSAHRNESFFGQGTRLTVV.

In this sample, this clonotype turned up many times. The V and J genes are TRBV20-1 and TRBJ2-5, with D unclear. CDR1 and CDR2 from the germline V gene are DFQATT and SNEGSKA (reference sequence). This CDR3 comprises 9 residues. Trimming removed 6 bases at V and 4 bases at J, with 3 bases between. As DNA, the CDR3 is TGCAGTGCAGGAGAGACCCAGTACTTC. The encoded protein is CSAGETQYF.

This clonotype came up many times. The J gene is TRBJ2-2, the V gene TRBV28, with TRBD1 matching 7 bases. V lost 3 bases, J lost 3 bases, and 13 bases stayed unmatched. The CDR3 runs 18 residues. The germline V gene encodes CDR1 MDHEN and CDR2 SYDVKM. The CDR3 loop reads CASSFRGSRTGHTGELFF. The CDR3 region has the DNA TGTGCCAGCAGTTTCCGGGGATCCAGGACAGGACACACCGGGGAGCTGTTTTTT.

This clonotype was recorded at least ten times. The V call is TRBV20-1, the J call TRBJ2-5, with D maybe TRBD2 (5 bases). The CDR3 sequence is 18 residues long. Germline V lookup: CDR1 DFQATT, CDR2 SNEGSKA (reference sequence). With 0 bases removed from V and 3 bases from J, the gap between germline ends came to 23 bases. This CDR3 reads CSARDYIPTGPREETQYF. The CDR3 DNA follows: TGCAGTGCTAGAGATTATATACCAACCGGGCCGAGGGAAGAGACCCAGTACTTC.

The genes are TRBV9 and TRBJ2-2; TRBD1 matches at 9 bases. V was clipped by 3 bases and J by 8 bases; unmatched bases: 11. The germline CDR1 and CDR2 sequences are SGDLS and YYNGEE. There are 16 residues in the CDR3. The CDR3 region has the DNA TGTGCCAGCAGCGGAGGGACAGGGCGACCGAGGGGGGAGCTGTTTTTT. Its translation: CASSGGTGRPRGELFF.

This chain uses TRBV9 with TRBJ1-6, with D uncertain. The germline V gene encodes CDR1 SGDLS and CDR2 YYNGEE. The V and J ends lost 0 bases and 3 bases respectively, with 10 bases between them. This CDR3 comprises 16 residues. The CDR3 sequence is CASSVGETHYNSPLHF. CDR3 DNA sequence: TGTGCCAGCAGCGTAGGAGAGACACACTATAATTCACCCCTCCACTTT. Drawing the rest from reference TRBV9 and TRBJ1-6, the complete variable domain is DSGVTQTPKHLITATGQRVTLRCSPRSGDLSVYWYQQSLDQGLQFLIQYYNGEERAKGNILERFSAQQFPDLHSELNLSSLELGDSALYFCASSVGETHYNSPLHFGNGTRLTVT.

This clonotype was counted ten times or more. The chain joins TRBV28 to TRBJ1-2; D gene uncertain. The germline CDR1 and CDR2 sequences are MDHEN and SYDVKM. The CDR3 runs to 17 residues. V lost 6 bases and J lost 4, with 24 bases in between. The CDR3 reads CASSPNQATSPLYGYTF. Written as DNA, the CDR3 is TGTGCCAGCAGCCCTAACCAGGCAACAAGCCCCCTCTATGGCTACACCTTC.

This clonotype was recorded many times. This chain links TRBV20-1 with TRBJ2-7; 8 bases line up with TRBD1. The germline CDR1 and CDR2 sequences are DFQATT and SNEGSKA (reference sequence). Losses at the gene ends were 2 bases for V and 7 bases for J; bases not matched to a gene: 10. This CDR3 region has 14 residues. CDR3 amino acids: CSARLGTGTTEQYF. CDR3 DNA: TGCAGTGCTAGATTGGGGACAGGAACTACGGAGCAGTACTTC.

This clonotype was counted at least ten times. This chain uses TRBV5-5 with TRBJ1-1; 8 bases agree with TRBD1. The CDR3 sequence is 13 residues long. Germline CDR1 is SGHKS and CDR2 is YYEKEE (reference sequence). Trimming removed 3 bases from V and 4 bases from J; junction bases left unmatched: 2. The CDR3 nucleotides are TGTGCCAGCAGCTGGACAGGGTTCACTGAAGCTTTCTTT. This codes for CASSWTGFTEAFF.

The sample holds a few counts of this clonotype. This may be a read error: a much more frequent sequence differs by one nucleotide. This chain connects TRBV24-1 to TRBJ2-2; 15 positions agree with TRBD2. This CDR3 has 19 residues. Germline loops: CDR1 KGHDR, CDR2 SFDVKD. In DNA form, the CDR3 reads TGTGCCACCAGTGATCCGGGACTAGCGGGGGGCGTGAACACCGGGGAGCTGTGTTTT. Translation gives CATSDPGLAGGVNTGELCF.

This chain connects TRBV13 to TRBJ2-7; the D gene is possibly TRBD1 (5 bases). Trimming pared 3 bases from V and 3 bases from J, leaving 9 bases between. CDR1 is PRHDT, CDR2 FYEKMQ, per germline (reference sequence). CDR3 length: 13 residues. This CDR3 is CASSFRGFYEQYF. CDR3 bases: TGTGCCAGCAGCTTTAGGGGATTCTACGAGCAGTACTTC. Drawing the rest from reference TRBV13 and TRBJ2-7, the complete variable domain is AAGVIQSPRHLIKEKRETATLKCYPIPRHDTVYWYQQGPGQDPQFLISFYEKMQSDKGSIPDRFSAQQFSDYHSELNMSSLELGDSALYFCASSFRGFYEQYFGPGTRLTVT.

This clonotype was detected ten times or more. The rearrangement uses TRBV9 and TRBJ2-7; D ambiguous. CDR1 SGDLS and CDR2 YYNGEE come from the germline V gene. V was shortened by 4 bases and J by 6 bases, with 17 bases between the two germline ends. This CDR3 has 14 residues. The CDR3 region is CASSPHRRGAEQYF. The DNA for the CDR3 is TGTGCCAGCAGCCCTCACCGTCGAGGCGCCGAGCAGTACTTC. Full variable domain (missing parts from reference TRBV9 and TRBJ2-7): DSGVTQTPKHLITATGQRVTLRCSPRSGDLSVYWYQQSLDQGLQFLIQYYNGEERAKGNILERFSAQQFPDLHSELNLSSLELGDSALYFCASSPHRRGAEQYFGPGTRLTVT.

There are many counts of this clonotype. The chain is built from TRBV9 and TRBJ1-5; D not resolved. Germline V gives CDR1 SGDLS, CDR2 YYNGEE. The germline V and J ends were trimmed by 0 bases and 3 bases, with 10 bases remaining between them. The CDR3 length is 15 residues. The CDR3 loop is CASSVGSDFNQPQHF. The CDR3 DNA sequence: TGTGCCAGCAGCGTAGGGAGCGATTTCAATCAGCCCCAGCATTTT.